This TCR beta chain comes out of a study of cytomegalovirus exposure and HLA in healthy donors. Study-wide results and caveats: Later analysis reportedly placed an Asian-associated ancestry cluster below the roughly 700-donor mean in N-insertions. A cluster of highly shared sequence variants was likely a sequencing artifact. Later analysis identified about 18,000 TCR beta sequences associated with HLA alleles, using a false discovery rate threshold of 0.05.

Primers for the PCR totalled 60 Vbeta and 13 Jbeta. Per the original data handling: It was a later analysis that counted roughly 80 million unique TCR beta chains, of which approximately 9.9 million were shared. Some clones are missing from TCRdb's copy, which holds only in-frame ones; the method was immunoSEQ multiplex PCR. Clone size and V and J calls were adopted from that table, with D and trimming inferred from the DNA. The sample has 130,000 or so clones, roughly 78% seen once. The trim removed 5 bases at V and 2 bases at J, leaving 4 bases unmatched. From germline, CDR1 is MDHEN and CDR2 SYDVKM. CDR3 length: 15 amino acids. Concerning this clone: Its antigen is unknown.

Sequences were obtained from PBMCs. This TCR came from a man aged 18 to 35 in good health and CMV-seropositive. This rearrangement joins TRBV28 to TRBJ2-1, with 9 bases matching TRBD2. CDR3 in amino acids: CASSQTSGTYNEQFF. The CDR3 DNA reads as TGTGCCAGCAGTCAGACTAGCGGAACCTACAATGAGCAGTTCTTC.